This entry is about one T cell receptor beta chain. This sample was included in a study of blood T cell repertoires in COVID-19. Study as a whole: The cDNA or gDNA used as material had been derived from T cells, B-cell-depleted T cells, or PBMCs.

Generated by immunoSEQ multiplex PCR, the TCRdb table keeps only in-frame clones and is missing some. The sample yields around 260,000 clones, approximately 87% seen once. The CDR3 is 14 amino acids. CDR1 and CDR2 from the germline V gene are SEHNR and FQNEAQ (reference sequence). Trimming shortened V by 4 bases and J by 2 bases, and 11 bases separated the two germline ends. The TCR comes from a man aged 60 to 75 who had recovered from COVID-19. V usage is TRBV7-9 and J usage is TRBJ2-5; maybe TRBD1 (6 bases). Sequencing used peripheral blood. CDR3 coding DNA: TGTGCCAGCAGCTCCGGGACACCACAAGAGACCCAGTACTTC. This codes for CASSSGTPQETQYF.